This T cell receptor (beta chain) was sequenced for a study of cytomegalovirus exposure and HLA in healthy donors. Study conclusions and caveats: A later analysis appeared to link common viral pathogens to several of the most significant clusters. From TCR beta sequences, most subjects' HLA-A and HLA-B alleles were reportedly predicted accurately. An Asian-associated ancestry cluster reportedly showed fewer N-insertions than the roughly 670-donor mean in a later analysis.

About this clone itself: The antigen is undetermined.

Primers: 60 Vbeta forward and 13 Jbeta reverse. Sequenced by immunoSEQ multiplex PCR; TCRdb stores in-frame clones only, minus some. The table shows approximately 120,000 clones, with about 81% occurring only once. Germline V gene lookup returns CDR1 SGHAT and CDR2 FQDESV (reference sequence). V dropped 2 bases and J dropped 4 bases, with 5 bases sitting between them. The CDR3 consists of 12 residues. Donors in the study were healthy people who gave bone marrow. The source of this sequence is a young woman in good health and CMV-seronegative. Sequencing was done on a sample of PBMCs. The chain is built from TRBV11-1 and TRBJ2-5, with D possibly TRBD1 on 5 matching bases. CDR3 sequence reads: CASSLRGETQYF. The CDR3 DNA reads as TGTGCCAGCAGCTTAAGGGGAGAGACCCAGTACTTC.